The rows below give T cell receptor beta chains drawn from one sample of a study of blood T cell repertoires in COVID-19. Generated by immunoSEQ multiplex PCR, the TCRdb table keeps only in-frame clones and is missing some. The table shows approximately 100,000 clones, with 84% occurring only once. Material: peripheral blood. The receptors were gathered from a woman between 50 and 59 years old with acute or convalescent COVID-19. Both conserved end residues are part of each CDR3. Fields, in order: D gene, clone size, V gene, J gene, CDR3 protein, CDR3 DNA. A D gene is named only where the DNA matches it firmly. Part of the rows lack a size; the others show once, few, many or a class for expanded clones.

.,.,TRBV30,TRBJ1-1,CAWGRQINTEAFF,TGTGCCTGGGGTAGACAGATAAACACTGAAGCTTTCTTT
TRBD2,.,TRBV6-6,TRBJ2-3,CASRLLAADTQYF,TGTGCCAGCAGGCTACTAGCGGCAGATACGCAGTATTTT
.,.,TRBV5-1,TRBJ2-7,CASSLPSSVRSGEQYF,TGCGCCAGCAGCTTGCCCTCATCTGTGAGATCGGGGGAGCAGTACTTC
TRBD1,.,TRBV5-1,TRBJ1-5,CASSGDRNQPQHF,TGCGCCAGCAGCGGGGACAGAAATCAGCCCCAGCATTTT
TRBD1,.,TRBV5-1,TRBJ1-2,CASSGEGQGAGGYTF,TGCGCCAGCAGCGGGGAAGGACAGGGGGCAGGTGGCTACACCTTC
.,few,TRBV6-4,TRBJ2-1,CASWGGAVTDHEQFF,TGTGCCAGCTGGGGGGGGGCTGTTACCGACCATGAGCAGTTCTTC
.,.,TRBV10-3,TRBJ1-2,CAMQKAGAEGYTF,TGTGCCATGCAAAAGGCAGGGGCGGAGGGCTACACCTTC
.,.,TRBV11-2,TRBJ1-1,CASSLLRGNPNTEAFF,TGTGCCAGCAGCTTACTGCGAGGGAACCCGAACACTGAAGCTTTCTTT
TRBD1,.,TRBV7-2,TRBJ1-5,CASSFRQGGQPQHF,TGTGCCAGCAGCTTTCGACAGGGGGGTCAGCCCCAGCATTTT
.,.,TRBV5-1,TRBJ2-7,CASRYLDAYEQYF,TGCGCCAGCAGGTACCTAGACGCCTACGAGCAGTACTTC
.,.,TRBV3-1/TRBV3-2,TRBJ1-1,CASSQSGGNTEAFF,TGTGCCAGCAGCCAATCCGGGGGGAACACTGAAGCTTTCTTT
TRBD1,once,TRBV6-2/TRBV6-3,TRBJ1-2,CASSPRTGTHYPYGYTF,TGTGCCAGCAGTCCACGGACAGGGACCCACTACCCCTATGGCTACACCTTC
.,.,TRBV5-1,TRBJ2-7,CASSLGEEFYEQYF,TGCGCCAGCAGCTTGGGCGAAGAGTTCTACGAGCAGTACTTC
TRBD1,.,TRBV15,TRBJ1-2,CATSRAGTGANYGYTF,TGTGCCACCAGCAGAGCCGGGACAGGGGCTAACTATGGCTACACCTTC
.,.,TRBV28,TRBJ2-2,CASSPPRGNTGELFF,TGTGCCAGCAGTCCCCCCCGGGGAAACACCGGGGAGCTGTTTTTT
TRBD1,.,TRBV10-3,TRBJ1-2,CAISDDRVGHYGYTF,TGTGCCATCAGTGACGACAGGGTAGGACACTATGGCTACACCTTC
.,.,TRBV6-6,TRBJ1-2,CATSSGTVPNYGYTF,TGTGCCACTTCCTCGGGTACGGTGCCTAACTATGGCTACACCTTC
TRBD1,.,TRBV27,TRBJ2-7,CASSLTGVGGHYEQYF,TGTGCCAGCAGTTTGACAGGGGTAGGGGGGCACTACGAGCAGTACTTC
TRBD2,.,TRBV4-1,TRBJ2-1,CASSQKTGGVVTYNEQFF,TGCGCCAGCAGCCAAAAAACGGGGGGGGTCGTCACCTACAATGAGCAGTTCTTC
TRBD1,.,TRBV7-3,TRBJ1-1,CASSPDRDDTEAFF,TGTGCCAGCAGCCCGGACAGGGATGACACTGAAGCTTTCTTT
.,.,TRBV7-3,TRBJ1-1,CASSLYPPTAANTEAFF,TGTGCCAGCAGCTTATATCCCCCGACAGCCGCGAACACTGAAGCTTTCTTT
.,.,TRBV3-1/TRBV3-2,TRBJ1-1,CASSLGVSNTEAFF,TGTGCCAGCAGCCTAGGGGTCTCGAACACTGAAGCTTTCTTT
.,.,TRBV6-5,TRBJ2-3,CASSPGADTQYF,TGTGCCAGCAGTCCCGGAGCAGATACGCAGTATTTT
.,.,TRBV19,TRBJ2-7,CASSMGGKGASEQYF,TGTGCCAGTAGTATGGGAGGAAAGGGGGCAAGCGAGCAGTACTTC
.,.,TRBV18,TRBJ2-3,CASSPLATTDTQYF,TGTGCCAGCTCACCACTAGCGACGACAGATACGCAGTATTTT
TRBD1,.,TRBV6-5,TRBJ1-6,CASSYSTGGAPLHF,TGTGCCAGCAGTTACTCGACAGGGGGTGCACCCCTCCACTTT
.,.,TRBV9,TRBJ2-4,CASSPQPGTVGSIQYF,TGTGCCAGCAGCCCTCAACCCGGGACAGTCGGGAGCATTCAGTACTTC
.,.,TRBV6-5,TRBJ2-3,CASTAAAGVTDTQYF,TGTGCCAGCACGGCCGCTGCAGGGGTCACAGATACGCAGTATTTT
.,.,TRBV5-6,TRBJ1-6,CASSLGGAYNSPLHF,TGTGCCAGCAGCTTAGGAGGGGCTTATAATTCACCCCTCCACTTT
TRBD1,.,TRBV2,TRBJ1-4,CASSEQGGKLFF,TGTGCCAGCAGTGAACAGGGGGGAAAACTGTTTTTT
TRBD1,.,TRBV18,TRBJ1-2,CASSDRGIDYGYTF,TGTGCCAGCTCAGACAGGGGGATCGACTATGGCTACACCTTC
.,.,TRBV6-5,TRBJ1-5,CASRRTREAGQPQHF,TGTGCCAGCAGACGCACCCGTGAGGCGGGTCAGCCCCAGCATTTT
TRBD1,.,TRBV7-6,TRBJ2-1,CASSSRQGRDNEQFF,TGTGCCAGCAGCTCCAGACAGGGAAGGGACAATGAGCAGTTCTTC
.,.,TRBV13,TRBJ1-1,CASSLGGPDRYRRTEAFF,TGTGCCAGCAGCTTAGGGGGGCCCGACAGGTATCGACGGACTGAAGCTTTCTTT
TRBD1,once,TRBV6-5,TRBJ1-6,CASSYAGGNSPLHF,TGTGCCAGCAGTTACGCAGGGGGTAATTCACCCCTCCACTTT